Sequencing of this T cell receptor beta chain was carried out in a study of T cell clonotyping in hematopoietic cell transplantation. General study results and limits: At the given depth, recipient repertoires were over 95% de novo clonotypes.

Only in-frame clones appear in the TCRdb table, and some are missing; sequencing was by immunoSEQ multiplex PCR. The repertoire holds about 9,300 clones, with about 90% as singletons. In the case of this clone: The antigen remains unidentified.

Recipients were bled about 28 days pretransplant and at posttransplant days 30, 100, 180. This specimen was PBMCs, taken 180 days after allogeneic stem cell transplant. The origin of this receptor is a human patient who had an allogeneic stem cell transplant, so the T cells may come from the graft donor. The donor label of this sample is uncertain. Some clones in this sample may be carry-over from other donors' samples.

The CDR3 sequence: CASSVGVAGGQETQYF. CDR3 nucleotide sequence: TGTGCCAGCAGCGTAGGGGTGGCGGGGGGGCAAGAGACCCAGTACTTC. The chain recombines TRBV9 with TRBJ2-5; 9 bases align to TRBD2. The CDR3 extends over 16 amino acids. Germline V gene lookup returns CDR1 SGDLS and CDR2 YYNGEE. V was pared by 0 bases and J by 2 bases, with 5 bases of the junction left unmatched.